This T cell receptor (beta chain) was identified during a study of blood T cells in healthy people across ages. This clonotype was recorded at least ten times. The donors, healthy Caucasians from Russia, were aged 6 to 90. Alongside a J-beta primer mix, a sample-barcoded 5' primer served in a second PCR lasting about 7 to 12 cycles. TCRdb reanalysed the 5' RACE reads using MiXCR and keeps one entry per CDR3 protein. This sample yields more than 750,000 distinct CDR3 sequences, of which 29% are seen a single time; approximately 10% belongs to the top ten. These sequences were also reported in another study, on T cells of mothers and their children.

This sequence was found in a woman between 35 and 50 years old in good health. Sample: blood.

CDR3: CSVVLGTGELFF. The CDR3 nucleotides read TGCAGCGTTGTATTAGGGACCGGGGAGCTGTTTTTT. The J gene is TRBJ2-2, the V gene TRBV29-1; D unclear. The CDR3 has 12 amino acids. From germline, CDR1 is SQVTM and CDR2 ANQGSEA. V dropped 4 bases and J dropped 5 bases, with 8 bases sitting between them.